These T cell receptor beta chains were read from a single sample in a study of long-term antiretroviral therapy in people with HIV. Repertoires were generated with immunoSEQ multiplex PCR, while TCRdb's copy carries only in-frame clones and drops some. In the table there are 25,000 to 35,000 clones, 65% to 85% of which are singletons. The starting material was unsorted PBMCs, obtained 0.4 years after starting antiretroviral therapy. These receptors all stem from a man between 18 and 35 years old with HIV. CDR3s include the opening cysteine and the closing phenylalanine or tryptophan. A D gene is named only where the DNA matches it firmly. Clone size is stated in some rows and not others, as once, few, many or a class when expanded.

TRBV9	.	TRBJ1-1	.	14	CASSVWGTPTEAFF	TGTGCCAGCAGCGTATGGGGAACCCCCACTGAAGCTTTCTTT
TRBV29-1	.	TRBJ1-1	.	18	CSVFFVRGRTIGGTEAFF	TGCAGCGTTTTCTTTGTCCGGGGGCGGACTATTGGTGGCACTGAAGCTTTCTTT
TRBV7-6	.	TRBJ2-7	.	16	CASSPDRSTSGNEQYF	TGTGCCAGCAGCCCGGACAGATCTACCTCAGGTAACGAGCAGTACTTC
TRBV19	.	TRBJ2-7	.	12	CASSAGGYEQYF	TGTGCCAGTAGTGCGGGCGGCTACGAGCAGTACTTC
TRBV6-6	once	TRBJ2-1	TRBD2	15	CASSGGGRGDLEQFF	TGTGCCAGCAGTGGGGGCGGGAGGGGGGACCTTGAGCAGTTCTTC
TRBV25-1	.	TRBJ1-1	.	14	CASSEQRKNTEAFF	TGTGCCAGCAGTGAACAACGGAAGAACACTGAAGCTTTCTTT
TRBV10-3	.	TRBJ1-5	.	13	CAISESRNQPQHF	TGTGCCATCAGTGAGAGCAGAAATCAGCCCCAGCATTTT
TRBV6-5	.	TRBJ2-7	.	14	CASSSGRGSYEQYF	TGTGCCAGCAGCTCGGGACGGGGATCCTACGAGCAGTACTTC
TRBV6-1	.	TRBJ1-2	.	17	CASSEWQAAATNYGYTF	TGTGCCAGCAGTGAATGGCAGGCGGCAGCTACTAACTATGGCTACACCTTC
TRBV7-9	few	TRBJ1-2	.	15	CASSLGPGSTSGYTF	TGTGCCAGCAGCTTAGGGCCGGGCAGCACTTCCGGCTACACCTTC
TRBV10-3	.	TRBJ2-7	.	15	CAISDPDGPSYEQYF	TGTGCCATCAGTGATCCCGACGGACCTAGCTACGAGCAGTACTTC
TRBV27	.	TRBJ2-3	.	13	CASGRDFTDTQYF	TGTGCCAGCGGGCGGGACTTCACAGATACGCAGTATTTT
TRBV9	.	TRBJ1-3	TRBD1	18	CASSVNHPRTGTGNTIYF	TGTGCCAGCAGCGTGAACCACCCGAGGACAGGGACGGGAAACACCATATATTTT
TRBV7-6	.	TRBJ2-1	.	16	CASSPARQNFRNEQFF	TGTGCCAGCAGCCCCGCTCGACAGAACTTTAGGAATGAGCAGTTCTTC
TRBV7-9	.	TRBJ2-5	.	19	CASSSFGSGEFPSGETQYF	TGTGCCAGCAGCTCCTTTGGTAGCGGCGAGTTCCCCAGTGGGGAGACCCAGTACTTC
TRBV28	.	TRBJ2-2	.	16	CASSSLGVAATGELFF	TGTGCCAGCAGTTCCCTAGGGGTGGCGGCCACCGGGGAGCTGTTTTTT
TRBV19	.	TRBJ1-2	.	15	CASGKGPNWDYGYTF	TGTGCCAGTGGTAAGGGCCCGAATTGGGACTATGGCTACACCTTC
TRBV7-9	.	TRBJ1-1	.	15	CASSSPGSMNTEAFF	TGTGCCAGCAGCTCCCCTGGGAGTATGAACACTGAAGCTTTCTTT
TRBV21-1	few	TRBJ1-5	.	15	CASSKQGALNQPQHF	TGTGCCAGCAGCAAACAAGGGGCCCTTAATCAGCCCCAGCATTTT
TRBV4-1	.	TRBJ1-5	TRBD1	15	CASSEMDRGGQPQHF	TGCGCCAGCAGCGAAATGGACAGGGGTGGACAGCCCCAGCATTTT
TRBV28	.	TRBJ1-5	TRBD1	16	CASSPTGEGGNQPQHF	TGTGCCAGCAGCCCAACAGGGGAAGGTGGCAATCAGCCCCAGCATTTT